Below, 25 T cell receptor beta chains from the same sample are listed, as sequenced in a study of T cells in Graves' hyperthyroidism and ophthalmopathy. Researchers took RNA transcripts and amplified the TCR beta CDR3 regions from them. With the HTBI primer set, the TCR CDR3 went through a first round of RT-PCR. TCRdb passed the multiplex PCR reads through MiXCR, listing each CDR3 protein once. Here the sample spans 750,000 to 950,000 distinct CDR3 sequences, about 38% being singletons. Sequencing was performed on blood. The receptors shown here come from a man in his late teens or twenties with Graves' hyperthyroidism.

This clonotype was counted between two and nine times. This sequence joins TRBV2 and TRBJ1-1, with 7 bases lining up with TRBD1. Per the germline V gene, CDR1 is SNHLY and CDR2 is FYNNEI. With V trimmed by 2 bases and J by 5 bases, 14 bases remained unmatched. CDR3 length: 17 amino acids. The CDR3 spells CASSEQGEVGYRTEAFF. The CDR3 region has the DNA TGTGCCAGCAGTGAACAGGGGGAGGTGGGCTATCGTACTGAAGCTTTCTTT.

The V gene is TRBV2, the J gene TRBJ1-6; D is uncertain. CDR1 is SNHLY and CDR2 is FYNNEI in the germline V gene. Trimming pared 1 base from V and 8 bases from J, leaving 9 bases between. The CDR3 totals 14 residues. This CDR3 is CASSEGSWDSPLHF. The CDR3 DNA reads TGTGCCAGCAGTGAAGGGTCCTGGGATTCACCCCTCCACTTT.

V is TRBV14 and J is TRBJ2-5, with 7 bases identical to TRBD2. After removal of 3 bases from V and 1 base from J, the junction contained 8 bases not matched to a gene. The CDR3 spans 16 residues. The V gene's germline CDR1 is SGHDN and CDR2 FVKESK. The CDR3 nucleotides are TGTGCCAGCAGCCAGGGAGGGAGGGCTCTCCAAGAGACCCAGTACTTC. It encodes CASSQGGRALQETQYF.

The table lists this clonotype with a few counts. The chain recombines TRBV12-3 or TRBV12-4 with TRBJ2-7, with D hard to call. The CDR3 has 15 amino acids. V gave up 3 bases and J gave up 0 bases, with 12 bases separating them. The CDR3 sequence is CASSFFRQSSYEQYF. The CDR3 DNA reads TGTGCCAGCAGTTTTTTTAGACAATCCTCCTACGAGCAGTACTTC.

This clonotype has ten or more counts. This rearrangement joins TRBV10-3 to TRBJ2-5; 10 nucleotides match TRBD1. This CDR3 is 11 amino acids long. The V segment lost 9 bases and the J segment 5 bases; nucleotides outside the gene matches: 0. Per germline, CDR1 ENHRY and CDR2 SYGVKD. The CDR3 loop reads CAMGQGETQYF. Written as DNA, the CDR3 is TGTGCCATGGGACAGGGGGAGACCCAGTACTTC.

In the case of this clonotype: It is likely a read error, because the conserved phenylalanine at the end of the CDR3 is missing. The J gene is TRBJ2-5, the V gene TRBV13; 7 bases agree with TRBD1. The CDR3 loop spans 15 amino acids. The V segment lost 5 bases and the J segment 0 bases; nucleotides outside the gene matches: 6. The V gene's germline CDR1 is PRHDT and CDR2 FYEKMQ (reference sequence). CDR3 loop: CASSPTGTDQETQYS. The CDR3 nucleotides read TGTGCCAGCAGCCCCACCGGGACAGACCAAGAGACCCAGTACTCC.

This clonotype was seen a few times. The CDR3 coding sequence is TGCGCCAGCAGCAGCGTGACAGGGCAATTTCGGGAGACCCAGTACTTC. Residues: CASSSVTGQFRETQYF. This chain joins TRBV5-1 and TRBJ2-5; TRBD1 matches at 7 bases. CDR1 SGHRS and CDR2 YFSETQ come from the germline V gene. V gave up 4 bases and J gave up 5 bases; unmatched junction bases: 14. The CDR3 runs to 16 residues.

This rearrangement joins TRBV19 to TRBJ1-1; maybe TRBD1 (5 bases). This CDR3 region has 13 residues. Germline CDR1 reads LNHDA; CDR2 reads SQIVND (reference sequence). V gave up 5 bases and J gave up 5 bases, with 12 bases separating them. CDR3 bases: TGTGCCAGTAGTGTAACGTGGGGGACTGAAGCTTTCTTT. The encoded protein is CASSVTWGTEAFF.

The chain joins TRBV12-3 or TRBV12-4 to TRBJ2-7; D is possibly TRBD2 (6 bases). This CDR3 has 13 residues. Trimming took 8 bases from V and 5 from J, leaving 16 bases between them. The CDR3 region has the DNA TGTGCCAGCGCTGCGGGACCCTCGAACGAGCAGTACTTC. It translates to CASAAGPSNEQYF.

The chain combines TRBV24-1 with TRBJ2-3; D remains ambiguous. The CDR3 totals 14 residues. Trimming pared 2 bases from V and 6 bases from J, leaving 11 bases between. Germline loops: CDR1 KGHDR, CDR2 SFDVKD. The CDR3 loop is CATSDSQSLDTQYF. As DNA, the CDR3 is TGTGCCACCAGTGATTCCCAGTCCTTGGATACGCAGTATTTT.

This clonotype was seen repeatedly, ten times or more. This chain connects TRBV29-1 to TRBJ1-1, with TRBD1 matching over 7 bases. Germline-derived CDR1 and CDR2 are SQVTM and ANQGSEA. The CDR3 is made up of 11 amino acids. After removal of 2 bases from V and 11 bases from J, the junction contained 5 bases not matched to a gene. Written as DNA, the CDR3 is TGCAGCGTTGAAACAGGGGACTCCGCTTTCTTT. As protein: CSVETGDSAFF.

Ten or more counts support this clonotype. CDR3 sequence (DNA): TGTGCCAGCAGCCTGGACGGCATTAATGAAAAACTGTTTTTT. Translating it yields CASSLDGINEKLFF. The genes are TRBV9 and TRBJ1-4, with D hard to call. The CDR3 length is 14 residues. Germline assignment: CDR1 SGDLS and CDR2 YYNGEE. With 4 bases removed from V and 4 bases from J, the gap between germline ends came to 11 bases.

This clonotype has only a few counts. V gene TRBV6-5 combines with J gene TRBJ1-3; 7 bases fit TRBD1. The CDR3 runs 14 residues. The J segment lost 4 bases and the V segment lost 7 bases, leaving 7 bases of the junction unmatched. Germline loops: CDR1 MNHEY, CDR2 SVGAGI. The CDR3 protein is CASIDRARGNTIYF. Written as DNA, the CDR3 is TGTGCCAGCATCGACAGGGCGAGGGGAAACACCATATATTTT.

This clonotype was counted between two and nine times. The rearrangement links TRBV5-1 to TRBJ1-4; weak D call: TRBD1 (6 bases). This CDR3 comprises 16 residues. V was shortened by 5 bases and J by 6 bases, with 20 bases between the two germline ends. Germline V lookup: CDR1 SGHRS, CDR2 YFSETQ. The CDR3 sequence is CASRLPTEGDDEKLFF. Written as DNA, the CDR3 is TGCGCCAGCAGACTCCCCACGGAGGGGGATGATGAAAAACTGTTTTTT.

This clonotype showed up just a few times. The chain's CDR3 is CASSLGGGVDQPQHF. The CDR3 DNA reads as TGTGCCAGCAGCCTCGGAGGGGGAGTAGATCAGCCCCAGCATTTT. The chain joins TRBV9 to TRBJ1-5, with D perhaps TRBD1 (6 bases). The ends were cut back, 4 bases at V and 5 bases at J, with 16 bases in the middle. The germline V gene has CDR1 SGDLS and CDR2 YYNGEE. The CDR3 loop spans 15 amino acids.

Ten or more counts support this clonotype. The CDR3 sequence: CSAAPRDSQAFF. The CDR3 DNA follows: TGCAGTGCTGCCCCCCGGGACAGTCAAGCTTTCTTT. V usage is TRBV20-1 and J usage is TRBJ1-1; 7 bases fit TRBD1. Unmatched junction bases numbered 9, after V lost 5 bases and J lost 9 bases. The CDR3 is 12 amino acids. Germline values: CDR1 DFQATT, CDR2 SNEGSKA (reference sequence).

The chain joins TRBV9 to TRBJ1-3; D gene unclear. Germline V gene lookup returns CDR1 SGDLS and CDR2 YYNGEE. There are 14 residues in the CDR3. Trimming pared 0 bases from V and 10 bases from J, leaving 14 bases between. The CDR3 loop reads CASSVDGPAGTIYF. Here the CDR3 DNA reads TGTGCCAGCAGCGTAGACGGGCCGGCCGGTACCATATATTTT.

In its sample, this clonotype was seen many times. The genes are TRBV20-1 and TRBJ2-5; perhaps TRBD2 as D (6 bases). This CDR3 is built from 12 residues. Germline V lookup: CDR1 DFQATT, CDR2 SNEGSKA (reference sequence). Deletions cut 5 bases from V and 4 bases from J, with 11 bases between. As DNA, the CDR3 is TGCAGTGCTCTTCGACTAGGAGAGACCCAGTACTTC. Its protein is CSALRLGETQYF.

Ten or more counts support this clonotype. The J gene is TRBJ1-1, the V gene TRBV24-1, with TRBD1 as a possible D gene (5 bases). CDR1 is KGHDR, CDR2 SFDVKD, per germline. Trimming stripped 7 bases from V and 3 bases from J, with 11 bases between. The CDR3 has 13 residues. CDR3 in amino acids: CATSPGGDTEAFF. CDR3 bases: TGTGCCACCAGCCCCGGGGGGGACACTGAAGCTTTCTTT.

The chain joins TRBV29-1 to TRBJ2-5, with 8 nucleotides matching TRBD2. After removal of 4 bases from V and 5 bases from J, the junction contained 6 bases not matched to a gene. Germline V CDR1 and CDR2: SQVTM, ANQGSEA. This CDR3 region has 13 residues. CDR3 DNA sequence: TGCAGCGTTGTTGGGACTAGAAGGGAGACCCAGTACTTC. Translated: CSVVGTRRETQYF.

The chain is built from TRBV3-1 and TRBJ1-2, with D unclear. This CDR3 comprises 14 residues. V was clipped by 2 bases and J by 7 bases, with 14 bases between them. CDR1 and CDR2 (germline): LGHDT, YNNKEL (reference sequence). This CDR3 is CASSQSRAGFGYTF. In nucleotides, the CDR3 is TGTGCCAGCAGCCAAAGTCGGGCCGGGTTTGGCTACACCTTC. The variable domain in full, completed from reference TRBV3-1 and TRBJ1-2, reads DTAVSQTPKYLVTQMGNDKSIKCEQNLGHDTMYWYKQDSKKFLKIMFSYNNKELIINETVPNRFSPKSPDKAHLNLHINSLELGDSAVYFCASSQSRAGFGYTFGSGTRLTVV.

This clonotype came up once. A much larger clone differs by one base, so this may be a read error. The chain couples TRBV19 to TRBJ1-2; no clear D. Germline CDR1 and CDR2: LNHDA and SQIVND (reference sequence). The length of the CDR3 is 12 residues. V gave up 8 bases and J gave up 4 bases, with 11 bases separating them. The CDR3 sequence: CASATILYGYTF. Here the CDR3 DNA reads TGTGCCAGTGCAACAATCCTCTATGGCTACACCTTC.

A word on this clonotype: Since a much larger clone is just one base distant, this may be a read error. V gene TRBV29-1 combines with J gene TRBJ2-7; TRBD1 or TRBD2 may be the D gene (5 bases each). Germline V gene sequence: CDR1 SQVTM, CDR2 ANQGSEA. The CDR3 totals 11 residues. In DNA form, the CDR3 reads TGCAGCGTCGTCGAGGGGAACGAGCAGTGCTTC. Its translation is CSVVEGNEQCF.

This clonotype was seen ten or more times. The chain recombines TRBV4-3 with TRBJ2-5; no reliable D call. This CDR3 is 13 amino acids long. With 0 bases removed from V and 6 bases from J, the gap between germline ends came to 8 bases. CDR1 and CDR2 (germline): LGHNA, YSLEER. The CDR3 sequence is CASSQEGRKTQYF. The DNA of the CDR3 is TGCGCCAGCAGCCAAGAAGGGCGTAAGACCCAGTACTTC.

In its sample, this clonotype was seen many times. V and J are TRBV25-1 and TRBJ1-4; D gene uncertain. CDR1 is MGHDK and CDR2 is SYGVNS in the germline V gene. With 6 bases removed from V and 8 bases from J, the gap between germline ends came to 16 bases. The CDR3 runs to 14 residues. The CDR3 loop is CASRATGSGEKLFF. In nucleotides, the CDR3 is TGTGCCAGCAGAGCCACCGGGTCGGGGGAAAAACTGTTTTTT.